Below, 7 T cell receptor beta chains from the same sample are listed, as sequenced in a study of a mutant IDH1 vaccine in newly diagnosed glioma. The method was immunoSEQ multiplex PCR; TCRdb's version includes in-frame clones alone and lacks a portion of them. Among tens of thousands of clones listed, 84% were seen once. Time point reported: week 35, safety follow-up. Every vaccination contained 300 ug of the mutant IDH1 20-mer peptide and was paired with topical imiquimod. These TCRs' antigens remain unknown. The sequencing here drew on PBMCs, taken from a glioma patient whose treatment included an IDH1 peptide vaccine. Receptors were obtained from a man aged 25-45 years with glioma.

In this sample, this clone turned up a few times. The chain carries TRBV7-9 and TRBJ1-1; unclear D gene. V lost 5 bases and J lost 1, with 11 bases in between. This CDR3 spans 14 amino acids. Germline-derived CDR1 and CDR2 are SEHNR and FQNEAQ (reference sequence). In DNA, the CDR3 is TGTGCCAGCAGCCCAGAGAGGGAGAACACTGAAGCTTTCTTT. Translated, it gives CASSPERENTEAFF.

This chain uses TRBV6-5 with TRBJ1-1; a possible D gene is TRBD1 (6 bases). Trimming left V 2 bases short and J 6 bases short, with 16 bases between. Germline lookup yields CDR1 MNHEY and CDR2 SVGAGI. This CDR3 region has 15 residues. CDR3 loop: CASSYMGGGIPEAFF. CDR3 DNA: TGTGCCAGCAGTTACATGGGGGGCGGAATCCCTGAAGCTTTCTTT.

The genes are TRBV2 and TRBJ1-3; D may be TRBD1 (5 bases). From germline, CDR1 is SNHLY and CDR2 FYNNEI. The CDR3 extends over 16 amino acids. The ends were cut back, 3 bases at V and 0 bases at J, with 12 bases in the middle. The CDR3 loop reads CASSELRGFSGNTIYF. CDR3 DNA sequence: TGTGCCAGCAGTGAGCTTCGGGGGTTCTCTGGAAACACCATATATTTT.

This chain joins TRBV2 and TRBJ1-1, with a tentative D call TRBD1 (5 bases). The CDR3 is 12 amino acids. The germline V gene encodes CDR1 SNHLY and CDR2 FYNNEI. The CDR3 nucleotides are TGTACCCGCCGGGGGGGATGGACTGAAGCTTTCTTT. Translation: CTRRGGWTEAFF.

This clone was observed a single time. V is TRBV11-2 and J is TRBJ2-2, with D possibly being TRBD1 (6 bases). Germline CDR1 reads SGHAT; CDR2 reads FQNNGV. The V gene lost 6 bases and the J gene lost 5 bases, with 16 bases spanning the gap. CDR3 length: 15 amino acids. DNA for the CDR3: TGTGCCAGCAGTACACACAGGGATATGACCGGGGAGCTGTTTTTT. Protein product: CASSTHRDMTGELFF.

The genes are TRBV6-5 and TRBJ1-5; 7 bases match TRBD1. V shed 4 bases, J shed 4 bases, and the junction held 10 bases outside the gene matches. Germline CDR1 and CDR2: MNHEY and SVGAGI. The CDR3 has 16 residues. CDR3 nucleotides: TGTGCCAGCAGTTCCGCATCTGGACAGGCGAATCAGCCCCAGCATTTT. This encodes CASSSASGQANQPQHF.

The chain joins TRBV6-1 to TRBJ1-4; TRBD1 aligns across 8 bases. The germline V gene encodes CDR1 MNHNS and CDR2 SASEGT. With V trimmed by 2 bases and J by 1 base, 6 bases remained unmatched. This CDR3 comprises 17 residues. CDR3 protein: CASSEWYRGGTNEKLFF. CDR3 sequence (DNA): TGTGCCAGCAGTGAATGGTACAGGGGGGGAACTAATGAAAAACTGTTTTTT.